This T cell receptor (beta chain) was sequenced for a study of T cell clonality in common variable immunodeficiency. No CVID subject was ill or on immunomodulatory drugs when sampled. This clone was seen many times. Its antigen is currently unknown. The read ends 3 residues shy of where the CDR3 ends; the end is completed using the germline J gene. Findings and caveats of the study: Fewer deletions and N-nucleotide insertions were reportedly seen in common variable immunodeficiency TCR beta sequences.

CVID and control samples used equivalent genomic DNA input. Clones were read by immunoSEQ multiplex PCR, and TCRdb kept only the in-frame ones, dropping some. Observed are more than 20,000 clones, no singletons, with the top ten taking 3.5% to 4.5%. Between the trimmed V and J ends, which lost 4 bases and 4 bases, there was a span of 17 bases. CDR3 size: 16 residues. CDR1 is KGHSH and CDR2 is LQKENI in the germline V gene. The TCR sequence derives from a human donor with common variable immunodeficiency. This chain joins TRBV18 and TRBJ2-1; D uncertain. Specimen: peripheral blood mononuclear cells. CDR3 in amino acids: CASSLAHLENYNEQFF. CDR3 DNA, as far as it was read: TGTGCCAGCTCACTGGCGCATCTAGAGAATTACAATGAG.